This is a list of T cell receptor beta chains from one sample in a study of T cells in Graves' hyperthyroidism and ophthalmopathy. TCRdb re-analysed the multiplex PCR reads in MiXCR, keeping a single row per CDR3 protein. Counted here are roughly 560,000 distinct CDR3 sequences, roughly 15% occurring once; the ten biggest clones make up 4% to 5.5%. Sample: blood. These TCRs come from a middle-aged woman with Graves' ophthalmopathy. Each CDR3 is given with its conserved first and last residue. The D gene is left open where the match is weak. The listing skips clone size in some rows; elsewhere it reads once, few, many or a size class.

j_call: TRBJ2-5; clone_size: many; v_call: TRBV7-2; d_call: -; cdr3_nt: TGTGCCAGCAGCATGAGGAGAGAAGAGACCCAGTACTTC; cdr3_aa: CASSMRREETQYF
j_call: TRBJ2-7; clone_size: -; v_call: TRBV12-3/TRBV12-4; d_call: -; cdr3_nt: TGTGCCAGCGGGACCGAGCTCAGCTCCTACGAGCAGTACTTC; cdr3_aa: CASGTELSSYEQYF
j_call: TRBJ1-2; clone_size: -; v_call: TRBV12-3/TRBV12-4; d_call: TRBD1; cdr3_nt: TGTGCCAGCAGGGACAGGGGTAGGGGAAACTATGGCTACACCTTC; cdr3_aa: CASRDRGRGNYGYTF
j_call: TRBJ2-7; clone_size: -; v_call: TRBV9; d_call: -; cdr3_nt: TGTGCCAGCAGCGCCAGGGGGGGAATTTACGAGCAGTACTTC; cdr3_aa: CASSARGGIYEQYF
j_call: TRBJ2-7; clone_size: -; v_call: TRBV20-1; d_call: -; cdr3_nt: TGCAGTGCAGACACCTCGGACGGGTACGAGCAGTACTTC; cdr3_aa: CSADTSDGYEQYF
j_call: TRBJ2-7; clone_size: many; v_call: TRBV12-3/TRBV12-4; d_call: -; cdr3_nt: TGTGCCAGCAGTTTTGATCTCGGCTACGAGCAGTACTTC; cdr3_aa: CASSFDLGYEQYF
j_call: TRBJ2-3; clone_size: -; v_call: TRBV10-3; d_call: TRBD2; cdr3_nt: TGTGCCATCAGTGAACTGGGCGGGGGAGATACGCAGTATTTT; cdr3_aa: CAISELGGGDTQYF
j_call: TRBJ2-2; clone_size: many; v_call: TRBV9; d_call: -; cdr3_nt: TGTGCCAGCACCCCAGGGAGCAACACCGGGGAGCTGTTTTTT; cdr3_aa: CASTPGSNTGELFF
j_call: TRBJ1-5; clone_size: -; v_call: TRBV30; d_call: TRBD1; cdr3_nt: TGTGCCTGGGGATTACAGGGGAATCAGCCCCAGCATTTT; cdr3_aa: CAWGLQGNQPQHF
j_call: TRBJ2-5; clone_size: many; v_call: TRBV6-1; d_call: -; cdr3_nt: TGTGCCAGCACAAGTCAACAAGAGACCCAGTACTTC; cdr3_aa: CASTSQQETQYF